This passage covers 11 T cell receptor beta chains from one sample sequenced in a study of shared clonotypes between healthy human individuals (dated by TCRdb to 2019 to 2021). The method was the immunoSEQ multiplex PCR assay. TCRdb holds this immuneACCESS table with in-frame rearrangements only. Some clones are missing; in checked studies, unresolved V genes explain under half, and the rest has no known cause. For this sample the table gives some 2,000,000 clones, of which approximately 96% were detected only once. The ten largest make up more than 0.1% of the sample. The sequenced material came from naive CD4+ T cells sorted from blood. Per the publication, the cell subset or site label means: CD45RA+ positively selected. The receptors originated from a man younger than 30 in good health.

V is TRBV9 and J is TRBJ2-1; D unresolved. CDR1 and CDR2 from the germline V gene are SGDLS and YYNGEE. V gave up 4 bases and J gave up 0 bases, with 14 bases separating them. CDR3 size: 16 residues. The CDR3 loop is CASSTPDLSSYNEQFF. The CDR3 DNA sequence: TGTGCCAGCAGCACCCCTGACCTGAGCTCCTACAATGAGCAGTTCTTC.

The chain joins TRBV7-9 to TRBJ2-7, with TRBD1 matching over 8 bases. V lost 2 bases, J lost 7 bases, and 4 bases stayed unmatched. Germline V gene sequence: CDR1 SEHNR, CDR2 FQNEAQ (reference sequence). The length of the CDR3 is 13 residues. CDR3 in amino acids: CASSLQGAGEQYF. The DNA of the CDR3 is TGTGCCAGCAGCTTACAGGGGGCGGGTGAGCAGTACTTC.

This rearrangement joins TRBV18 to TRBJ2-7, with 11 positions matching TRBD2. Trimming cost V 4 bases and J 0 bases; bases outside gene matches: 5. Germline V gene sequence: CDR1 KGHSH, CDR2 LQKENI. This CDR3 spans 16 amino acids. The CDR3 sequence is CASSRSTSGSSYEQYF. The CDR3 DNA is TGTGCCAGCTCACGTAGTACTAGCGGGAGCTCCTACGAGCAGTACTTC.

J is TRBJ2-7 and V is TRBV30, with D unclear. Per germline, CDR1 GTSNPN and CDR2 SVGIG (reference sequence). This CDR3 region has 12 residues. Trimming left V 2 bases short and J 2 bases short, with 7 bases between. The CDR3 DNA reads as TGTGCCTGGAGTAACAAAACCTACGAGCAGTACTTC. This sequence encodes CAWSNKTYEQYF. Complete variable domain (other parts from reference TRBV30 and TRBJ2-7): SQTIHQWPATLVQPVGSPLSLECTVEGTSNPNLYWYRQAAGRGLQLLFYSVGIGQISSEVPQNLSASRPQDRQFILSSKKLLLSDSGFYLCAWSNKTYEQYFGPGTRLTVT.

This clone was seen just once. The chain joins TRBV5-8 to TRBJ1-4, with a possible D match to TRBD1 (5 bases). The CDR3 length is 15 residues. Germline assignment: CDR1 SGHTS and CDR2 YDEGEE. Trimming cost V 4 bases and J 0 bases, with 10 bases left between them. The DNA for the CDR3 is TGTGCCAGCAGCCGACAGTTTTCAACTAATGAAAAACTGTTTTTT. Translated, it gives CASSRQFSTNEKLFF.

V usage is TRBV11-3 and J usage is TRBJ2-3; perhaps D is TRBD1 or TRBD2 (6 bases each). V was trimmed by 5 bases and J by 5 bases, leaving 17 bases between them. The length of the CDR3 is 15 residues. From germline, CDR1 is SGHNT and CDR2 YENEEA. The CDR3 bases are TGTGCCAGCAGCACCCGACAGGAGGGTGGAGATACGCAGTATTTT. It yields the protein CASSTRQEGGDTQYF.

V is TRBV7-2 and J is TRBJ2-7; a possible D gene is TRBD1 (5 bases). Germline CDR1 is SGHTA and CDR2 is FQGNSA. Trimming removed 0 bases at V and 2 bases at J, with 11 bases between. The CDR3 consists of 15 residues. The CDR3 sequence is CASSLAIQATYEQYF. In nucleotides, the CDR3 is TGTGCCAGCAGCTTAGCGATACAGGCAACCTACGAGCAGTACTTC.

The chain couples TRBV6-1 to TRBJ2-7; D is ambiguous. This CDR3 contains 13 residues. Trimming removed 6 bases at V and 1 base at J, with 10 bases between. Germline V gives CDR1 MNHNS, CDR2 SASEGT. As DNA, the CDR3 is TGTGCCAGCAGGGAAAGATCTTCCTACGAGCAGTACTTC. As protein: CASRERSSYEQYF.

V and J are TRBV18 and TRBJ2-7; 7 bases fit TRBD1. Trimming at V came to 3 bases and at J to 3 bases, leaving 5 bases not matched to a gene. Germline CDR1 and CDR2: KGHSH and LQKENI. The CDR3 runs 14 residues. The CDR3 is CASSPAGQDYEQYF. The CDR3 nucleotides read TGTGCCAGCTCACCTGCAGGACAGGACTACGAGCAGTACTTC.

The chain joins TRBV5-1 to TRBJ2-3; 8 bases fit TRBD2. J gave up 2 bases and V 4 bases, and 3 bases lay outside the gene matches. Germline CDR1 is SGHRS and CDR2 is YFSETQ. The CDR3 is 14 residues long. CDR3 loop: CASSVLADTDTQYF. In DNA, the CDR3 is TGCGCCAGCAGCGTACTAGCGGACACAGATACGCAGTATTTT.

This rearrangement joins TRBV9 to TRBJ2-3; 9 positions match TRBD2. CDR1 is SGDLS and CDR2 is YYNGEE in the germline V gene. CDR3 length: 16 amino acids. V trimming: 2 bases; J trimming: 4 bases; junction bases outside the gene matches: 8. The CDR3 DNA reads as TGTGCCAGCAGCGTTAGCGGACTAGCGTCAGCAGATACGCAGTATTTT. Protein sequence: CASSVSGLASADTQYF.